This T cell receptor beta chain was recovered during a study of cytomegalovirus exposure and HLA in healthy donors. Whole-study findings and limits: That first-cohort TCR clusters tended to co-occur in the 120 or so validation repertoires was found in a later analysis.

In regard to this clone: Its antigen is still unknown.

Sequencing was performed with immunoSEQ multiplex PCR; in TCRdb, only in-frame clones are kept and a portion is missing. The table has 120,000 to 150,000 clones, about 89% seen once. This CDR3 contains 18 residues. Germline trimming cut 4 bases from V and 6 bases from J; bases unmatched to any gene: 10. The germline gives CDR1 MNHEY, CDR2 SMNVEV (reference sequence). Sequencing was performed on PBMCs. V and J are TRBV27 and TRBJ2-2; TRBD2 matches 14 bases. The sequence was collected from a man between 18 and 35 years old in good health and CMV-seronegative. CDR3 coding DNA: TGTGCCAGCAGTTCCGGGACTAGCGGGAGCCTACGCCCCGGGGAGCTGTTTTTT. The encoded protein is CASSSGTSGSLRPGELFF.